The 13 T cell receptor beta chains listed next were all sequenced from one sample in a study of cytomegalovirus exposure and HLA in healthy donors. The PCR had 60 Vbeta and 13 Jbeta primers. Assay used: immunoSEQ multiplex PCR; TCRdb lists only in-frame clones, some missing. The table lists about 94,000 clones, roughly 70% of them singletons. Sequenced input: PBMCs. The receptor source for this set is a man aged 30 to 45 in good health and CMV-seropositive.

This clone is categorized as medium-sized. The CDR3 loop is CASATGLMNTEAFF. The CDR3 coding sequence is TGCGCCAGCGCAACAGGTCTGATGAACACTGAAGCTTTCTTT. The genes are TRBV5-1 and TRBJ1-1; TRBD1 might be the D (5 bases). V was trimmed by 7 bases and J by 0 bases, leaving 13 bases between them. The germline V gene has CDR1 SGHRS and CDR2 YFSETQ. This CDR3 has 14 residues.

This clone appeared a single time. V and J are TRBV15 and TRBJ2-3, with 12 bases matching TRBD2. This CDR3 comprises 16 residues. Germline loops: CDR1 LNHNV, CDR2 YYDKDF (reference sequence). V gave up 5 bases and J gave up 5 bases; unmatched junction bases: 8. This CDR3 is CATSEGLAGFGDTQYF. The CDR3 region has the DNA TGTGCCACCAGCGAGGGACTAGCGGGTTTTGGAGATACGCAGTATTTT.

The V and J genes are TRBV28 and TRBJ1-2, with unresolved D. Germline lookup yields CDR1 MDHEN and CDR2 SYDVKM. Trimming removed 6 bases from V and 3 bases from J, with 17 bases in between. CDR3 length: 15 residues. The CDR3 DNA is TGTGCCAGCAGGCCTCGTGGGAGTTTGGACTATGGCTACACCTTC. Protein sequence: CASRPRGSLDYGYTF.

This chain joins TRBV27 and TRBJ1-2, with D possibly matching TRBD1 (6 bases). Germline V CDR1 and CDR2: MNHEY, SMNVEV (reference sequence). The germline V and J ends were trimmed by 3 bases and 4 bases, with 12 bases remaining between them. This CDR3 is 14 amino acids long. The chain's CDR3 is CASSFLGGGYGYTF. The CDR3 DNA reads as TGTGCCAGCAGTTTCCTTGGGGGCGGCTATGGCTACACCTTC.

This clone was found once. The chain recombines TRBV9 with TRBJ2-2; D is uncertain. V lost 0 bases to trimming and J lost 5 bases, with 5 bases between them. The CDR3 loop spans 13 amino acids. Per germline, CDR1 SGDLS and CDR2 YYNGEE. The CDR3 spells CASSVERTGELFF. The CDR3 DNA sequence: TGTGCCAGCAGCGTAGAACGGACCGGGGAGCTGTTTTTT.

This CDR3 is CASSYLNSPLHF. The CDR3 DNA sequence: TGTGCCAGCAGTTATCTTAATTCACCCCTCCACTTT. V gene TRBV6-5 combines with J gene TRBJ1-6; the D is unclear. Germline values: CDR1 MNHEY, CDR2 SVGAGI. Deletions cut 3 bases from V and 6 bases from J, with 3 bases between. The CDR3 extends over 12 amino acids.

The gene calls are TRBV7-8 and TRBJ1-1; TRBD1 is a possible D gene (6 bases). Deletions cut 1 base from V and 5 bases from J, with 11 bases between. Per the germline V gene, CDR1 is SGHVS and CDR2 is FQNEAQ. The CDR3 is 14 amino acids. The DNA for the CDR3 is TGTGCCAGCAGCTTAGGAGGGGGTTTGACTGAAGCTTTCTTT. Translation gives CASSLGGGLTEAFF.

The gene calls are TRBV19 and TRBJ2-7; unclear D gene. The CDR3 loop spans 13 amino acids. Trimming left V 2 bases short and J 7 bases short, with 12 bases between. The V gene's germline CDR1 is LNHDA and CDR2 SQIVND (reference sequence). As DNA, the CDR3 is TGTGCCAGTAGTATATTCGAGCACCGGGAGCAGTACTTC. It translates to CASSIFEHREQYF.

The chain links TRBV11-1 to TRBJ2-1, with 14 bases aligning to TRBD2. This CDR3 region has 18 residues. Per the germline V gene, CDR1 is SGHAT and CDR2 is FQDESV (reference sequence). J lost 6 bases, V lost 5 bases, and 12 bases had no gene match. The CDR3 nucleotides are TGTGCCAGCAGCACAGGTCTCCCGGGACTAGCGGGAGTCAATGAGCAGTTCTTC. Protein sequence: CASSTGLPGLAGVNEQFF.

Here the CDR3 reads CASSLEWGPTDTQYF. DNA for the CDR3: TGTGCCAGCAGCTTGGAATGGGGGCCCACAGATACGCAGTATTTT. The gene calls are TRBV5-6 and TRBJ2-3; tentatively, D is TRBD1 (6 bases). The CDR3 is made up of 15 amino acids. V lost 0 bases and J lost 2, with 10 bases in between. Germline-derived CDR1 and CDR2 are SGHDT and YYEEEE.

The chain joins TRBV25-1 to TRBJ1-6; 7 bases are shared with TRBD1. Looked up from germline, CDR1 is MGHDK and CDR2 is SYGVNS. The CDR3 contains 15 residues. With V trimmed by 7 bases and J by 7 bases, 10 bases remained unmatched. The CDR3 sequence: CASTPGGRSNSPLHF. The CDR3 region has the DNA TGTGCCAGCACCCCAGGGGGTAGGTCCAATTCACCCCTCCACTTT.

The chain employs TRBV7-2 and TRBJ2-1; a possible D gene is TRBD1 (6 bases). Per the germline V gene, CDR1 is SGHTA and CDR2 is FQGNSA. The CDR3 covers 16 residues. V lost 4 bases, J lost 3 bases, and 16 bases lay in between. The CDR3 coding sequence is TGTGCCAGCAGCTCAGGGGAGCCATCTCTCTACAATGAGCAGTTCTTC. This encodes CASSSGEPSLYNEQFF.

This chain uses TRBV28 with TRBJ2-4; a possible D gene is TRBD1 (6 bases). V lost 2 bases and J lost 2, with 7 bases in between. Germline CDR1 reads MDHEN; CDR2 reads SYDVKM. The CDR3 covers 14 residues. Here the CDR3 reads CASSLQGTKNIQYF. DNA of the CDR3: TGTGCCAGCAGTTTACAGGGGACCAAAAACATTCAGTACTTC.